These 16 T cell receptor beta chains were sequenced from one sample in a study of blood T cells in healthy people across ages (dated by TCRdb to 2014 to 2015). The library was produced with 5' RACE. Sequencing used an Illumina HiSeq 2500. A second roughly 7 to 11 cycle PCR used a sample-barcoded 5' primer and a J-beta primer mix. TCRdb itself trimmed the public reads at Q25 with fastp, ran MiXCR and retained productive beta chains. Each CDR3 protein appears once, grouped with its most common genes and DNA. This sample has hundreds of thousands of distinct CDR3 sequences in its table, and just over 55% of those were observed once. The ten largest clones take up roughly 25% of the sample. The source material was blood. These receptors were collected from a middle-aged man in good health.

The V gene is TRBV29-1, the J gene TRBJ2-7, with TRBD2 matching 7 bases. Germline V gene lookup returns CDR1 SQVTM and CDR2 ANQGSEA. J gave up 6 bases and V 6 bases, and 17 bases lay outside the gene matches. The CDR3 runs to 15 residues. CDR3 in amino acids: CSVKNVGGMLGEQYF. The CDR3 DNA sequence: TGCAGCGTGAAAAACGTGGGGGGGATGTTGGGCGAGCAGTACTTC.

V is TRBV12-3 or TRBV12-4 and J is TRBJ1-2; D remains ambiguous. The CDR3 extends over 13 amino acids. Between the trimmed V and J ends, which lost 8 bases and 8 bases, there was a span of 18 bases. The CDR3 region is CASGPQTVTGYTF. DNA of the CDR3: TGTGCCAGCGGGCCACAAACGGTAACCGGCTACACCTTC.

The chain employs TRBV4-3 and TRBJ1-1; TRBD1 is a possible D gene (5 bases). The CDR3 loop spans 12 amino acids. The germline V gene encodes CDR1 LGHNA and CDR2 YSLEER. The V gene lost 5 bases and the J gene lost 11 bases, with 15 bases spanning the gap. The CDR3 region is CASSSPTGAAFF. Written as DNA, the CDR3 is TGCGCCAGCAGCAGCCCGACCGGGGCGGCTTTCTTT.

This clonotype was counted ten times or more. This rearrangement joins TRBV18 to TRBJ1-2; the D is unclear. V was pared by 3 bases and J by 4 bases, with 12 bases between. Germline lookup yields CDR1 KGHSH and CDR2 LQKENI. The CDR3 is 14 amino acids. The CDR3 loop is CASSPPTESYGYTF. The DNA of the CDR3 is TGTGCCAGCTCACCCCCGACTGAATCCTATGGCTACACCTTC. Based on the CDR3 plus reference TRBV18 and TRBJ1-2, the full variable domain is NAGVMQNPRHLVRRRGQEARLRCSPMKGHSHVYWYRQLPEEGLKFMVYLQKENIIDESGMPKERFSAEFPKEGPSILRIQQVVRGDSAAYFCASSPPTESYGYTFGSGTRLTVV.

The chain couples TRBV7-9 to TRBJ1-1; D is uncertain. The length of the CDR3 is 14 residues. V shed 5 bases and J shed 0 bases, with 10 bases lying between them. Per the germline V gene, CDR1 is SEHNR and CDR2 is FQNEAQ (reference sequence). The CDR3: CASSPSFLNTEAFF. In DNA form, the CDR3 reads TGTGCCAGCAGCCCCTCATTTCTGAACACTGAAGCTTTCTTT.

The genes are TRBV20-1 and TRBJ1-5, with D unclear. The CDR3 is 16 residues long. V lost 0 bases to trimming and J lost 2 bases, with 14 bases between them. Germline V lookup: CDR1 DFQATT, CDR2 SNEGSKA (reference sequence). The CDR3 loop reads CSARDEARTGNQPQHF. CDR3 bases: TGCAGTGCTAGAGATGAGGCGCGTACCGGCAATCAGCCCCAGCATTTT.

This clonotype appeared a few times. The rearrangement links TRBV12-3 or TRBV12-4 to TRBJ1-2; maybe TRBD1 (6 bases). V shed 3 bases and J shed 3 bases, with 11 bases lying between them. This CDR3 comprises 14 residues. CDR3 loop: CASSFTGADYGYTF. Here the CDR3 DNA reads TGTGCCAGCAGTTTTACGGGGGCGGACTATGGCTACACCTTC.

The CDR3 DNA reads TGTGCCAGCAGTTCTAATGGCGGGGCAACCTACGAGCAGTACTTC. Amino acid sequence: CASSSNGGATYEQYF. The J gene is TRBJ2-7, the V gene TRBV6-2 or TRBV6-3, with D possibly TRBD2 on 6 matching bases. The CDR3 contains 15 residues. The V gene's germline CDR1 is MNHEY and CDR2 SVGEGT. Trimming removed 4 bases at V and 2 bases at J, with 15 bases between.

The rearrangement links TRBV28 to TRBJ2-5; TRBD1 matches at 8 bases. With 4 bases clipped from V and 6 bases from J, the junction kept 7 bases outside the gene matches. This CDR3 region has 14 residues. CDR1 and CDR2 (germline): MDHEN, SYDVKM. The CDR3 is CASSWGQDVKTQYF. The CDR3 region has the DNA TGTGCCAGCAGTTGGGGACAGGATGTGAAGACCCAGTACTTC.

The chain is built from TRBV20-1 and TRBJ1-2, with D hard to call. Trimming pared 0 bases from V and 12 bases from J, leaving 11 bases between. The length of the CDR3 is 11 residues. The germline gives CDR1 DFQATT, CDR2 SNEGSKA (reference sequence). CDR3 protein: CSARENGEDTF. DNA of the CDR3: TGCAGTGCTAGAGAAAACGGGGAGGACACCTTC.

This clonotype came up a few times. The rearrangement links TRBV7-3 to TRBJ1-2, with 7 bases aligning to TRBD1. The trim removed 5 bases at V and 8 bases at J, leaving 11 bases unmatched. This CDR3 comprises 14 residues. The V gene's germline CDR1 is SGHTA and CDR2 FQGTGA. The CDR3, as DNA: TGTGCCAGCAGCAACCTCTTCAGGGGGACGGGCTACACCTTC. Amino acids: CASSNLFRGTGYTF.

Of note for this clonotype: An end of the junction differs from the germline gene, which may be a read error. This rearrangement joins TRBV7-3 to TRBJ2-1; 11 bases agree with TRBD1. From germline, CDR1 is SGHTA and CDR2 FQGTGA. The CDR3 length is 15 residues. CDR3: CASSLMGQGEREQFF. The CDR3 nucleotides read TGTGCCAGTAGCTTAATGGGACAGGGGGAAAGGGAGCAGTTCTTC.

This rearrangement joins TRBV2 to TRBJ1-5; 8 bases map to TRBD1. The junction had 12 bases not matched to a gene; V was cut back by 6 bases and J by 8 bases. The germline V gene encodes CDR1 SNHLY and CDR2 FYNNEI. CDR3 length: 15 amino acids. The CDR3: CASSPGQVRREPQHF. The CDR3 DNA is TGTGCCAGCAGCCCGGGACAGGTCCGTAGGGAGCCCCAGCATTTT.

This clonotype was found a few times. The V call is TRBV6-2 or TRBV6-3, the J call TRBJ2-5, with 8 bases matching TRBD1. V dropped 3 bases and J dropped 1; count of bases not matched to a gene: 22. The CDR3 has 21 amino acids. CDR1 MNHEY and CDR2 SVGEGT come from the germline V gene. CDR3: CASSYLLDWTGRSTRQETQYF. The CDR3 DNA sequence: TGTGCCAGCAGTTATCTACTTGATTGGACAGGGCGGTCAACCCGCCAAGAGACCCAGTACTTC.

The J gene is TRBJ1-2, the V gene TRBV29-1; D gene unclear. V dropped 6 bases and J dropped 8 bases, with 13 bases sitting between them. CDR3 length equals 11 residues. From germline, CDR1 is SQVTM and CDR2 ANQGSEA. The CDR3: CSVETGAGYTF. CDR3 sequence (DNA): TGCAGCGTCGAGACGGGAGCCGGCTACACCTTC.

The rearrangement uses TRBV4-3 and TRBJ2-4, with D perhaps TRBD1 (6 bases). Matching the DNA end better, TRBJ2-7 makes the J call doubtful. This CDR3 region has 18 residues. Germline V gene data show CDR1 as LGHNA and CDR2 as YSLEER. The chain's CDR3 is CASSPDLQGPILAYEQYF. CDR3 nucleotide sequence: TGCGCCAGCAGCCCAGATCTGCAGGGGCCGATCCTCGCCTACGAGCAGTACTTC.